Presented here are 30 T cell receptor beta chains from one specimen sequenced in a study of vaccination and CD4 T cells after COVID-19. Specified treatment: approximately nine-day PBMC culture with coronavirus spike peptide pools or control peptides (ViraFEST assay). Their antigens are not known. The study sequenced cultured CD4+ T cell DNA using the Oncomine TCR Beta short-read assay. A single record per CDR3 protein comes from TCRdb applying MiXCR to the PCR reads. The repertoire has approximately 15,000 distinct CDR3 sequences, approximately 49% of them found once; the top ten carry around 9.3%. The source was CD4+ T cells from blood, cultured in vitro, collected before SARS-CoV-2 vaccination. The receptors were sampled from a human donor who had recovered from COVID-19.

This clonotype has only a few counts. The chain couples TRBV20-1 to TRBJ1-1; D is undetermined. Per the germline V gene, CDR1 is DFQATT and CDR2 is SNEGSKA (reference sequence). The CDR3 is 9 amino acids. The CDR3 nucleotides read TGCACCGGCCCAGTGGGAGCTTTCTTT. Amino acid sequence: CTGPVGAFF.

The chain joins TRBV6-2 or TRBV6-3 to TRBJ1-6, with 7 nucleotides matching TRBD1. Germline values: CDR1 MNHEY, CDR2 SVGEGT. This CDR3 spans 15 amino acids. V dropped 2 bases and J dropped 8; count of bases not matched to a gene: 6. DNA for the CDR3: TGTGCCAGCAGTTACCCCACAGGGGTCGATTCACCCCTCCACTTT. This sequence encodes CASSYPTGVDSPLHF.

This chain uses TRBV7-2 with TRBJ2-7; D not certain. The CDR3 spans 13 residues. CDR1 is SGHTA, CDR2 FQGNSA, per germline. V was trimmed by 1 base and J by 2 bases, leaving 6 bases between them. CDR3 region: CASSLVRAYEQYF. CDR3 sequence (DNA): TGTGCCAGCAGCTTAGTCAGAGCCTACGAGCAGTACTTC.

Relative to its sample, this clonotype is medium-sized. The J gene is TRBJ1-5, the V gene TRBV6-5; no clear D gene. Germline assignment: CDR1 MNHEY and CDR2 SVGAGI. This CDR3 has 17 residues. V was trimmed by 2 bases and J by 0 bases, leaving 14 bases between them. The CDR3 DNA sequence: TGTGCCAGCAGTTACGGCTTTCGGGCTGTTAGCAATCAGCCCCAGCATTTT. This sequence encodes CASSYGFRAVSNQPQHF.

V gene TRBV2 combines with J gene TRBJ1-2, with 8 bases that match TRBD1. Per the germline V gene, CDR1 is SNHLY and CDR2 is FYNNEI. The CDR3 sequence is 13 residues long. Trimming cost V 6 bases and J 4 bases; bases outside gene matches: 4. Here the CDR3 reads CASSGQGLYGYTF. The CDR3 region has the DNA TGTGCCAGCAGCGGACAGGGCCTCTATGGCTACACCTTC.

This clonotype was counted only a few times. The V call is TRBV6-2 or TRBV6-3, the J call TRBJ2-5; D gene uncertain. Germline CDR1 is MNHEY and CDR2 is SVGEGT. V dropped 6 bases and J dropped 5 bases, with 10 bases sitting between them. The CDR3 spans 12 residues. In DNA form, the CDR3 reads TGTGCCAGCAGCCCACAGAGGGAGACCCAGTACTTC. This encodes CASSPQRETQYF.

In this sample, this clonotype turned up once. The rearrangement uses TRBV6-2 or TRBV6-3 and TRBJ2-7; D gene ambiguous. Trimming removed 5 bases from V and 3 bases from J, with 8 bases in between. CDR3 length: 12 residues. Germline assignment: CDR1 MNHEY and CDR2 SVGEGT. In DNA form, the CDR3 reads TGTGCCAGCAGTGAGACGTACTACGAGCAGTACTTC. Translation gives CASSETYYEQYF.

The V call is TRBV6-5, the J call TRBJ1-1; tentatively, D is TRBD1 (5 bases). The CDR3 has 15 residues. Germline CDR1 and CDR2: MNHEY and SVGAGI. V lost 0 bases to trimming and J lost 3 bases, with 11 bases between them. This CDR3 is CASSYSGVADTEAFF. The CDR3, as DNA: TGTGCCAGCAGTTACTCAGGGGTTGCGGACACTGAAGCTTTCTTT.

J is TRBJ1-2 and V is TRBV5-1; TRBD1 matches 10 bases. The CDR3 runs to 14 residues. Germline values: CDR1 SGHRS, CDR2 YFSETQ. V shed 4 bases and J 8 bases; nucleotides not matched to a gene: 8. The CDR3 nucleotides read TGCGCCAGCAGCAACCGGGACAGGGGCAACGGCTACACCTTC. Its protein is CASSNRDRGNGYTF.

This clonotype was counted a few times. This chain links TRBV7-9 with TRBJ1-2; 8 bases align to TRBD1. The trim removed 5 bases at V and 7 bases at J, leaving 6 bases unmatched. The CDR3 is 13 residues long. CDR1 SEHNR and CDR2 FQNEAQ come from the germline V gene (reference sequence). The CDR3 DNA sequence: TGTGCCAGCAGCCAGGACAGGGTGTTTGGCTACACCTTC. Its translation is CASSQDRVFGYTF. The whole variable domain, remainder taken from reference TRBV7-9 and TRBJ1-2, is DTGVSQNPRHKITKRGQNVTFRCDPISEHNRLYWYRQTLGQGPEFLTYFQNEAQLEKSRLLSDRFSAERPKGSFSTLEIQRTEQGDSAMYLCASSQDRVFGYTFGSGTRLTVV.

The rearrangement joins TRBV18 to TRBJ1-2; a weak D match, TRBD1 (6 bases). The CDR3 length is 15 residues. Between the trimmed V and J ends, which lost 5 bases and 3 bases, there was a span of 16 bases. In germline, CDR1 is KGHSH, CDR2 LQKENI. In nucleotides, the CDR3 is TGTGCCAGCTCATCCGGCAGGGGCGGGGACTATGGCTACACCTTC. Its protein product is CASSSGRGGDYGYTF.

The rearrangement uses TRBV29-1 and TRBJ2-2; 9 bases are shared with TRBD1. Germline-derived CDR1 and CDR2 are SQVTM and ANQGSEA. After removal of 6 bases from V and 5 bases from J, the junction contained 7 bases not matched to a gene. The CDR3 sequence is 14 residues long. The DNA of the CDR3 is TGCAGCGTCCGCTGGACAGGGGAAACCGGGGAGCTGTTTTTT. Amino acid sequence: CSVRWTGETGELFF.

The gene calls are TRBV27 and TRBJ1-4, with D perhaps matching TRBD1 (6 bases). In germline, CDR1 is MNHEY, CDR2 SMNVEV (reference sequence). V was trimmed by 6 bases and J by 7 bases, leaving 21 bases between them. The CDR3 is 16 amino acids. The CDR3 coding sequence is TGTGCCAGCAGCCACTACTCACAGGGAGGGCGTGAAAAACTGTTTTTT. Translated, it gives CASSHYSQGGREKLFF. Combining the CDR3 with reference TRBV27 and TRBJ1-4 gives the whole variable domain EAQVTQNPRYLITVTGKKLTVTCSQNMNHEYMSWYRQDPGLGLRQIYYSMNVEVTDKGDVPEGYKVSRKEKRNFPLILESPSPNQTSLYFCASSHYSQGGREKLFFGSGTQLSVL.

V and J are TRBV19 and TRBJ1-2; possible D gene TRBD1, 6 bases. The V and J ends lost 5 bases and 2 bases respectively, with 18 bases between them. This CDR3 comprises 16 residues. CDR1 is LNHDA and CDR2 is SQIVND in the germline V gene (reference sequence). CDR3 nucleotide sequence: TGTGCCAGTAGTGTGCCCGGGTCAGGGGTAAACTATGGCTACACCTTC. Residues: CASSVPGSGVNYGYTF.

The chain combines TRBV15 with TRBJ2-1, with 8 bases that match TRBD2. Germline lookup yields CDR1 LNHNV and CDR2 YYDKDF (reference sequence). J gave up 3 bases and V 1 base, and 5 bases lay outside the gene matches. The CDR3 extends over 16 amino acids. This CDR3 reads CATSRGGLAGYNEQFF. The DNA for the CDR3 is TGTGCCACCAGCAGAGGAGGGCTAGCGGGCTACAATGAGCAGTTCTTC.

This clonotype appeared a few times. V usage is TRBV5-4 and J usage is TRBJ2-5; 8 positions agree with TRBD1. With 3 bases clipped from V and 4 bases from J, the junction kept 11 bases outside the gene matches. The CDR3 has 16 amino acids. CDR1 and CDR2 from the germline V gene are SGHNT and YYREEE (reference sequence). The CDR3 DNA reads TGTGCCAGCAGCTCGGGTGACAGGGGAGGAGGAGAGACCCAGTACTTC. It translates to CASSSGDRGGGETQYF.

The rearrangement uses TRBV7-9 and TRBJ1-2; D is unresolved. The CDR3 spans 12 residues. Germline CDR1 SEHNR, CDR2 FQNEAQ (reference sequence). Between the trimmed V and J ends, which lost 3 bases and 8 bases, there was a span of 10 bases. The CDR3 region has the DNA TGTGCCAGCAGCTTGCTTTCGTGGGGCTACACCTTC. As protein: CASSLLSWGYTF.

This clonotype occurred a few times. The chain couples TRBV28 to TRBJ1-2; the D is unclear. Germline CDR1 MDHEN, CDR2 SYDVKM. The CDR3 spans 13 residues. V dropped 1 base and J dropped 7 bases, with 10 bases sitting between them. The CDR3 loop is CASSLSSGRGYTF. DNA of the CDR3: TGTGCCAGCAGTTTATCGAGTGGGCGTGGCTACACCTTC.

The J gene is TRBJ1-1, the V gene TRBV11-2; unclear D gene. V was pared by 4 bases and J by 7 bases, with 10 bases between. Germline V gene sequence: CDR1 SGHAT, CDR2 FQNNGV. The CDR3 spans 12 residues. The CDR3 loop reads CASSWAYSEAFF. DNA of the CDR3: TGTGCCAGCAGCTGGGCGTACAGTGAAGCTTTCTTT.

The chain recombines TRBV6-2 or TRBV6-3 with TRBJ1-1; TRBD1 might be the D (6 bases). Per the germline V gene, CDR1 is MNHEY and CDR2 is SVGEGT. The germline V and J ends were trimmed by 6 bases and 7 bases, with 12 bases remaining between them. The CDR3 contains 12 residues. Written as DNA, the CDR3 is TGTGCCAGCAGGAAACAGGGTAATGAAGCTTTCTTT. It translates to CASRKQGNEAFF.

This clonotype came up once. The chain employs TRBV5-1 and TRBJ2-3, with 8 bases lining up with TRBD2. CDR1 and CDR2 (germline): SGHRS, YFSETQ. V lost 6 bases to trimming and J lost 0 bases; unmatched junction nucleotides: 15. The CDR3 is 18 residues long. CDR3 amino acids: CASMKTTLAGGSTDTQYF. The CDR3 DNA reads as TGCGCCAGCATGAAGACGACCCTGGCGGGGGGAAGCACAGATACGCAGTATTTT.

The chain links TRBV27 to TRBJ1-2, with D uncertain. Trimming pared 3 bases from V and 3 bases from J, leaving 11 bases between. This CDR3 spans 14 amino acids. The germline gives CDR1 MNHEY, CDR2 SMNVEV (reference sequence). DNA of the CDR3: TGTGCCAGCAGTTTCAACGGGAAATACTATGGCTACACCTTC. The encoded protein is CASSFNGKYYGYTF.

J is TRBJ2-5 and V is TRBV20-1, with a possible D match to TRBD1 (5 bases). Germline assignment: CDR1 DFQATT and CDR2 SNEGSKA (reference sequence). The CDR3 sequence is 14 residues long. V lost 0 bases, J lost 9 bases, and 17 bases lay in between. In DNA, the CDR3 is TGCAGTGCTAGAGATCAACAAGGGGTTGGAGCCCAGTACTTC. Encoded protein: CSARDQQGVGAQYF.

This chain's CDR3 is CASSYSILVSTVPRNQPQHF. The CDR3 nucleotides are TGTGCCAGCAGTTACTCGATCTTAGTCTCGACGGTGCCACGCAATCAGCCCCAGCATTTT. The J gene is TRBJ1-5, the V gene TRBV6-2 or TRBV6-3; D gene unclear. The CDR3 is 20 residues long. The germline V and J ends were trimmed by 0 bases and 2 bases, with 23 bases remaining between them. Looked up from germline, CDR1 is MNHEY and CDR2 is SVGEGT.

The chain carries TRBV10-3 and TRBJ1-2; tentatively, D is TRBD1 (6 bases). The CDR3 sequence is 18 residues long. Germline CDR1 and CDR2: ENHRY and SYGVKD. Trimming shortened V by 2 bases and J by 2 bases, and 21 bases separated the two germline ends. The CDR3 sequence: CAISEAGHNLGGNYGYTF. CDR3 in DNA: TGTGCCATCAGTGAGGCCGGACACAACCTGGGGGGCAACTATGGCTACACCTTC.

CDR3 bases: TGTGCCAGCAGTTACTCTTTCTCATTAGCGGGGGGGCCTGGGGCCAACGTCCTGACTTTC. Its translation is CASSYSFSLAGGPGANVLTF. The genes are TRBV6-5 and TRBJ2-6, with 11 bases fitting TRBD2. This CDR3 is built from 20 residues. From germline, CDR1 is MNHEY and CDR2 SVGAGI. Trimming took 0 bases from V and 2 from J; bases not matched to a gene: 9.

The genes are TRBV20-1 and TRBJ2-4; 8 bases fit TRBD1. This CDR3 is 15 amino acids long. V shed 3 bases and J 7 bases; nucleotides not matched to a gene: 11. The V gene's germline CDR1 is DFQATT and CDR2 SNEGSKA (reference sequence). The CDR3 nucleotides read TGCAGTGCTAGCCAGGCGGGACAGGAGTGGAACATTCAGTACTTC. Its translation is CSASQAGQEWNIQYF.

V is TRBV6-1 and J is TRBJ2-5, with TRBD1 matching over 9 bases. The CDR3 is 13 amino acids. The germline CDR1 and CDR2 sequences are MNHNS and SASEGT. J was trimmed by 5 bases and V by 6 bases; bases with no gene match: 4. The CDR3 protein is CASSPGQGETQYF. The CDR3 nucleotides are TGTGCCAGCAGCCCGGGACAGGGTGAGACCCAGTACTTC.

The chain uses TRBV20-1 and TRBJ1-2, with TRBD1 identical over 10 bases. The CDR3 spans 14 residues. V trimming: 4 bases; J trimming: 2 bases; junction bases outside the gene matches: 4. Germline values: CDR1 DFQATT, CDR2 SNEGSKA (reference sequence). CDR3 residues: CSATTGQGNYGYTF. In DNA form, the CDR3 reads TGCAGTGCTACCACGGGACAGGGGAACTATGGCTACACCTTC.

A few counts support this clonotype. This rearrangement joins TRBV20-1 to TRBJ1-2; TRBD1 is a possible D gene (5 bases). Germline CDR1 and CDR2: DFQATT and SNEGSKA (reference sequence). This CDR3 contains 16 residues. Between the trimmed V and J ends, which lost 3 bases and 0 bases, there was a span of 17 bases. CDR3 region: CSASGIALGPNYGYTF. The CDR3 bases are TGCAGTGCTAGCGGGATCGCGCTGGGACCTAACTATGGCTACACCTTC.